The subject of this entry is one TCR beta chain. This CDR3 contains 13 residues. The V end was cut by 3 bases, the J end by 11 bases, with 16 bases between. CDR1 and CDR2 from the germline V gene are SEHNR and FQNEAQ (reference sequence). The data originate from a study of blood T cell repertoires in COVID-19. Study details: There were acute and convalescent COVID-19 samples, and they came from the United States, Italy and Spain.

Original processing notes: Scientists estimated how many nucleated cells there were by amplifying reference gene primers. The table came from immunoSEQ multiplex PCR; TCRdb's copy has only in-frame clones and leaves some out. From that table come the V and J calls and clone size; the DNA was used to work out D and trimming. The repertoire holds roughly 120,000 clones, with 85% as singletons. Sequencing was performed on peripheral blood. The receptor comes from a man of 80 years or more with acute or convalescent COVID-19. J is TRBJ1-1 and V is TRBV7-9, with D possibly TRBD1 on 6 matching bases. In DNA, the CDR3 is TGTGCCAGCAGCTTTATTTCCGGGACAACGGCTTTCTTT. Translation: CASSFISGTTAFF.